The clone carrying this T cell receptor (beta chain) was counted many times. The method was immunoSEQ multiplex PCR; TCRdb's version includes in-frame clones alone and lacks a portion of them. The table has about 170,000 clones, 60% to 85% seen once. This sample is drawn from a study of blood T cell repertoires in COVID-19. The receptor comes from a man between 60 and 75 years old with acute or convalescent COVID-19. The sample was peripheral blood.

The CDR3 spells CASSPGTPDTQYF. CDR3 sequence (DNA): TGTGCCAGCAGCCCCGGGACACCAGATACGCAGTATTTT. The chain uses TRBV5-4 and TRBJ2-3; TRBD1 is a possible D gene (6 bases). The germline V gene has CDR1 SGHNT and CDR2 YYREEE (reference sequence). This CDR3 comprises 13 residues. V was pared by 4 bases and J by 4 bases, with 10 bases between.